This is a list of T cell receptor beta chains from one sample in a study of shared clonotypes between healthy human individuals. The data were produced by immunoSEQ multiplex PCR, yet TCRdb's version contains in-frame clones alone and is incomplete. The sample has about 650,000 clones; over 95% are singletons. The sequenced material came from naive CD8+ T cells sorted from blood. Receptors originate from a woman under 40 in good health. Each CDR3 is given with its conserved first and last residue. A D gene is named only where the DNA matches it firmly. Expanded clones are given a class, and other clones once, few, many or no size at all.

V gene: TRBV2; J gene: TRBJ2-2; clone size: NA; D gene: NA; CDR3 protein: CASSEDHNGIAGELFF; CDR3 DNA: TGTGCCAGCAGTGAAGACCACAACGGAATCGCCGGGGAGCTGTTTTTT
V gene: TRBV2; J gene: TRBJ2-7; clone size: NA; D gene: TRBD1; CDR3 protein: CASSPRDRVLYEQYF; CDR3 DNA: TGTGCCAGCAGTCCCCGGGACAGGGTTCTCTACGAGCAGTACTTC
V gene: TRBV11-2; J gene: TRBJ2-1; clone size: once; D gene: TRBD2; CDR3 protein: CASSQRRGLVVSYNEQFF; CDR3 DNA: TGTGCCAGCAGCCAGAGGAGAGGACTAGTCGTCTCCTACAATGAGCAGTTCTTC
V gene: TRBV28; J gene: TRBJ2-7; clone size: NA; D gene: TRBD1; CDR3 protein: CASSSQGALHEQYF; CDR3 DNA: TGTGCCAGCAGCTCACAGGGGGCGCTCCACGAGCAGTACTTC
V gene: TRBV28; J gene: TRBJ2-7; clone size: NA; D gene: TRBD1; CDR3 protein: CASSETGMREQYF; CDR3 DNA: TGTGCCAGCAGTGAGACAGGGATGCGGGAGCAGTACTTC
V gene: TRBV4-1; J gene: TRBJ2-3; clone size: NA; D gene: NA; CDR3 protein: CASSPRQSGGTDTQYF; CDR3 DNA: TGCGCCAGCAGCCCCCGACAGTCGGGGGGCACAGATACGCAGTATTTT
V gene: TRBV7-8; J gene: TRBJ2-1; clone size: NA; D gene: TRBD2; CDR3 protein: CASSLDETSGSNEQFF; CDR3 DNA: TGTGCCAGCAGCTTAGACGAGACTAGCGGGAGCAATGAGCAGTTCTTC
V gene: TRBV19; J gene: TRBJ2-2; clone size: once; D gene: NA; CDR3 protein: CASSTPRATGELFF; CDR3 DNA: TGTGCCAGTAGTACCCCCAGGGCCACCGGGGAGCTGTTTTTT
V gene: TRBV29-1; J gene: TRBJ1-2; clone size: NA; D gene: NA; CDR3 protein: CSVPAGGGYGYTF; CDR3 DNA: TGCAGCGTTCCAGCGGGGGGTGGCTATGGCTACACCTTC
V gene: TRBV4-1; J gene: TRBJ2-1; clone size: NA; D gene: NA; CDR3 protein: CASSQEGSSYNEQFF; CDR3 DNA: TGCGCCAGCAGCCAAGAAGGGAGCTCCTACAATGAGCAGTTCTTC
V gene: TRBV7-3; J gene: TRBJ2-1; clone size: NA; D gene: NA; CDR3 protein: CASSLVPAGSYNEQFF; CDR3 DNA: TGTGCCAGCAGCTTAGTTCCAGCGGGCTCCTACAATGAGCAGTTCTTC
V gene: TRBV6-4; J gene: TRBJ2-1; clone size: NA; D gene: NA; CDR3 protein: CASNPRAPTPNEQFF; CDR3 DNA: TGTGCCAGCAATCCGCGGGCCCCTACCCCTAATGAGCAGTTCTTC
V gene: TRBV7-6; J gene: TRBJ2-7; clone size: NA; D gene: NA; CDR3 protein: CASSSRDTAYEQYF; CDR3 DNA: TGTGCCAGCAGCTCCCGGGACACAGCCTACGAGCAGTACTTC
V gene: TRBV4-1; J gene: TRBJ1-3; clone size: NA; D gene: NA; CDR3 protein: CASSQDWGSGNTIYF; CDR3 DNA: TGCGCCAGCAGCCAAGATTGGGGATCTGGAAACACCATATATTTT
V gene: TRBV19; J gene: TRBJ1-2; clone size: once; D gene: NA; CDR3 protein: CASSISAGPQGTYGYTF; CDR3 DNA: TGTGCCAGTAGTATTTCGGCAGGGCCTCAGGGAACCTATGGCTACACCTTC
V gene: TRBV13; J gene: TRBJ2-4; clone size: NA; D gene: NA; CDR3 protein: CASSATPENIQYF; CDR3 DNA: TGTGCCAGCAGCGCTACACCGGAGAACATTCAGTACTTC
V gene: TRBV7-8; J gene: TRBJ2-1; clone size: NA; D gene: TRBD2; CDR3 protein: CASSLVWTSGDEQFF; CDR3 DNA: TGTGCCAGCAGCTTAGTGTGGACTAGCGGTGATGAGCAGTTCTTC
V gene: TRBV2; J gene: TRBJ2-7; clone size: NA; D gene: NA; CDR3 protein: CASSGGEYYVEQYF; CDR3 DNA: TGTGCCAGCAGTGGAGGGGAATACTACGTAGAGCAGTACTTC
V gene: TRBV9; J gene: TRBJ2-6; clone size: NA; D gene: NA; CDR3 protein: CASTPASASGANVLTF; CDR3 DNA: TGTGCCAGCACCCCCGCCTCGGCCTCTGGGGCCAACGTCCTGACTTTC
V gene: TRBV21-1; J gene: TRBJ2-3; clone size: NA; D gene: NA; CDR3 protein: CASSKLKGRRTDTQYF; CDR3 DNA: TGTGCCAGCAGCAAACTGAAAGGTAGGCGCACAGATACGCAGTATTTT
V gene: TRBV5-4; J gene: TRBJ1-5; clone size: NA; D gene: NA; CDR3 protein: CASSHHGQGNQPQHF; CDR3 DNA: TGTGCCAGCAGCCACCACGGTCAGGGCAATCAGCCCCAGCATTTT
V gene: TRBV28; J gene: TRBJ2-5; clone size: NA; D gene: TRBD1; CDR3 protein: CASSFGQGRETQYF; CDR3 DNA: TGTGCCAGCAGTTTCGGACAGGGGAGGGAGACCCAGTACTTC
V gene: TRBV5-1; J gene: TRBJ2-5; clone size: NA; D gene: TRBD2; CDR3 protein: CASSSLAGRASETQYF; CDR3 DNA: TGCGCCAGCAGCTCGCTTGCGGGGAGGGCCTCTGAGACCCAGTACTTC
V gene: TRBV4-1; J gene: TRBJ2-2; clone size: NA; D gene: TRBD1; CDR3 protein: CASSQAHRGTGELFF; CDR3 DNA: TGCGCCAGCAGCCAAGCCCACAGGGGAACCGGGGAGCTGTTTTTT
V gene: TRBV7-9; J gene: TRBJ2-5; clone size: NA; D gene: NA; CDR3 protein: CASSDGGAYQETQYF; CDR3 DNA: TGTGCCAGCAGCGACGGTGGGGCGTACCAAGAGACCCAGTACTTC
V gene: TRBV30; J gene: TRBJ1-1; clone size: NA; D gene: NA; CDR3 protein: CAWSVRDGRDTEAFF; CDR3 DNA: TGTGCCTGGAGTGTGAGGGATGGGAGGGACACTGAAGCTTTCTTT
V gene: TRBV2; J gene: TRBJ1-3; clone size: NA; D gene: TRBD1; CDR3 protein: CASSPGQFSGNTIYF; CDR3 DNA: TGTGCCAGCTCGCCGGGACAGTTCTCTGGAAACACCATATATTTT
V gene: TRBV5-6; J gene: TRBJ2-3; clone size: NA; D gene: NA; CDR3 protein: CASSLTDTQYF; CDR3 DNA: TGTGCCAGCAGCTTGACGGATACGCAGTATTTT
V gene: TRBV7-8; J gene: TRBJ1-2; clone size: NA; D gene: NA; CDR3 protein: CASSLGAPNYGYTF; CDR3 DNA: TGTGCCAGCAGCTTAGGCGCCCCTAACTATGGCTACACCTTC
V gene: TRBV7-9; J gene: TRBJ1-2; clone size: once; D gene: NA; CDR3 protein: CASTPRGSPADYGYTF; CDR3 DNA: TGTGCCAGCACCCCCCGGGGGTCCCCGGCGGACTATGGCTACACCTTC
V gene: TRBV11-2; J gene: TRBJ2-5; clone size: NA; D gene: TRBD2; CDR3 protein: CASSLGLAGGGETQYF; CDR3 DNA: TGTGCCAGCAGCTTAGGACTAGCGGGAGGCGGGGAGACCCAGTACTTC
V gene: TRBV5-4; J gene: TRBJ2-7; clone size: NA; D gene: NA; CDR3 protein: CASSLPVLAGWSYEQYF; CDR3 DNA: TGTGCCAGCAGCCTACCCGTTCTTGCTGGTTGGTCCTACGAGCAGTACTTC
V gene: TRBV7-2; J gene: TRBJ2-7; clone size: NA; D gene: TRBD2; CDR3 protein: CASSSRGLAGGSYEQYF; CDR3 DNA: TGTGCCAGCAGCTCAAGAGGACTAGCGGGAGGATCCTACGAGCAGTACTTC
V gene: TRBV19; J gene: TRBJ1-1; clone size: few; D gene: TRBD1; CDR3 protein: CATQGGTRAGEAFF; CDR3 DNA: TGTGCCACCCAGGGGGGGACCAGGGCCGGTGAAGCTTTCTTT
V gene: TRBV7-9; J gene: TRBJ2-3; clone size: NA; D gene: TRBD1; CDR3 protein: CASSLAQGGRNSDTQYF; CDR3 DNA: TGTGCCAGCAGCTTAGCGCAAGGGGGCCGCAACTCAGATACGCAGTATTTT
V gene: TRBV27; J gene: TRBJ1-1; clone size: once; D gene: NA; CDR3 protein: CASSPVSPNTEAFF; CDR3 DNA: TGTGCCAGCAGTCCCGTATCCCCGAACACTGAAGCTTTCTTT
V gene: TRBV18; J gene: TRBJ1-5; clone size: NA; D gene: NA; CDR3 protein: CASSATTVSDQPQHF; CDR3 DNA: TGTGCCAGCTCAGCGACGACAGTATCGGATCAGCCCCAGCATTTT
V gene: TRBV27; J gene: TRBJ2-6; clone size: NA; D gene: NA; CDR3 protein: CAVQGPGANVLTF; CDR3 DNA: TGTGCCGTTCAGGGTCCTGGGGCCAACGTCCTGACTTTC
V gene: TRBV28; J gene: TRBJ1-3; clone size: NA; D gene: NA; CDR3 protein: CASSSRDGTSGNTIYF; CDR3 DNA: TGTGCCAGCAGTTCCCGGGACGGGACGTCTGGAAACACCATATATTTT
V gene: TRBV7-2; J gene: TRBJ2-7; clone size: NA; D gene: TRBD1; CDR3 protein: CASSFGQGYEQYF; CDR3 DNA: TGTGCCAGCAGTTTCGGACAGGGCTACGAGCAGTACTTC
V gene: TRBV27; J gene: TRBJ2-1; clone size: NA; D gene: NA; CDR3 protein: CASSRGGSYNEQFF; CDR3 DNA: TGTGCCAGCAGCAGGGGGGGGTCCTACAATGAGCAGTTCTTC